This entry concerns a single T cell receptor (beta chain). Its antigen is as yet unknown. The entry originates in a study of regulatory and conventional T cells in RAG deficiency. This CDR3 comprises 15 residues. CDR1 KGHSH and CDR2 LQKENI come from the germline V gene. V was shortened by 0 bases and J by 4 bases, with 12 bases between the two germline ends. The sorted conventional CD4+ T cells were CD25-low and CD127-high, with genomic DNA sequenced. Libraries were prepared by immunoSEQ multiplex PCR; TCRdb keeps only in-frame clonotypes and omits some of them. Among 20,000 to 25,000 clones, approximately 95% were seen once, and the ten largest hold 1% to 1.5%. Overall study results and limits: Other subsets showed approximately 10-fold reductions, but Treg unique TCR beta sequences fell 95 to 100-fold in these patients. In Omenn syndrome, Treg and Tconv repertoires overlapped >75%. Control T-cell subsets had markedly higher Shannon entropy and lower Simpson indices than RAG-deficient patients.

The same sample was also used in a study of regulatory T cells. That report adds: Amplification used 52 TRBV primers and 13 TRBJ primers. In patients, unique TRB V-J pairs were restricted and V/J usage skewed, especially in Tregs.

The chain combines TRBV18 with TRBJ1-2; tentatively, D is TRBD1 (5 bases). The TCR comes from a human donor in good health. Sequencing used CD25- CD4+ T cells sorted from blood. The DNA for the CDR3 is TGTGCCAGCTCACCACCGGTGGGGCAGAGCTATGGCTACACCTTC. Its protein product is CASSPPVGQSYGYTF.